These 27 T cell receptor beta chains were sequenced from one sample in a study of cytomegalovirus exposure and HLA in healthy donors. Vbeta (60) and Jbeta (13) primers were used in the PCR. Assay used: immunoSEQ multiplex PCR; TCRdb lists only in-frame clones, some missing. The data contain roughly 100,000 clones, about 16% of them singletons. The specimen sequenced was PBMCs. The receptor source for this set is a female donor in good health and CMV-seronegative.

The chain combines TRBV29-1 with TRBJ2-1, with D perhaps matching TRBD1 (7 bases). The CDR3 length is 15 residues. Per germline, CDR1 SQVTM and CDR2 ANQGSEA. V shed 5 bases and J shed 5 bases, with 19 bases lying between them. CDR3 sequence reads: CSVPYRGLGNNEQFF. CDR3 in DNA: TGCAGCGTTCCATACAGGGGACTGGGGAACAATGAGCAGTTCTTC.

This clone showed up just a few times. The rearrangement links TRBV5-4 to TRBJ2-7; 12 bases agree with TRBD2. Germline CDR1 is SGHNT and CDR2 is YYREEE (reference sequence). Trimming at V came to 4 bases and at J to 3 bases, leaving 5 bases not matched to a gene. The CDR3 has 15 amino acids. In nucleotides, the CDR3 is TGTGCCAGCAGCACCGGACTAGCGGGAAACTACGAGCAGTACTTC. Protein: CASSTGLAGNYEQYF.

This rearrangement joins TRBV6-5 to TRBJ1-6, with D maybe TRBD1 (5 bases). This CDR3 has 16 amino acids. With 2 bases removed from V and 6 bases from J, the gap between germline ends came to 14 bases. Germline V gives CDR1 MNHEY, CDR2 SVGAGI. The CDR3 loop reads CASSYAGQLPNSPLHF. The CDR3 DNA sequence: TGTGCCAGCAGTTACGCAGGGCAACTCCCTAATTCACCCCTCCACTTT.

This clone was seen a few times. The chain recombines TRBV30 with TRBJ2-7; 9 bases are a match to TRBD1. This CDR3 spans 13 amino acids. V was clipped by 2 bases and J by 5 bases; unmatched bases: 4. Per the germline V gene, CDR1 is GTSNPN and CDR2 is SVGIG (reference sequence). This chain's CDR3 is CAWSKTGGHEQYF. CDR3 DNA: TGTGCCTGGAGTAAAACAGGGGGCCACGAGCAGTACTTC. The whole variable domain, filled in from reference TRBV30 and TRBJ2-7, reads SQTIHQWPATLVQPVGSPLSLECTVEGTSNPNLYWYRQAAGRGLQLLFYSVGIGQISSEVPQNLSASRPQDRQFILSSKKLLLSDSGFYLCAWSKTGGHEQYFGPGTRLTVT.

The V and J genes are TRBV25-1 and TRBJ1-2, with no clear D. Germline V lookup: CDR1 MGHDK, CDR2 SYGVNS. The CDR3 has 12 residues. Trimming removed 2 bases from V and 2 bases from J, with 3 bases in between. In nucleotides, the CDR3 is TGTGCCAGCAGTGAACGGAACTATGGCTACACCTTC. This codes for CASSERNYGYTF.

J is TRBJ2-6 and V is TRBV27; possible D gene TRBD2, 6 bases. The CDR3 totals 15 residues. Germline V lookup: CDR1 MNHEY, CDR2 SMNVEV (reference sequence). The ends were cut back, 6 bases at V and 1 base at J, with 10 bases in the middle. This chain's CDR3 is CASSHGGSGANVLTF. The CDR3 DNA reads TGTGCCAGCAGCCATGGAGGGTCTGGGGCCAACGTCCTGACTTTC.

The chain recombines TRBV27 with TRBJ1-5; no definite D call. V lost 8 bases to trimming and J lost 4 bases, with 18 bases between them. Per the germline V gene, CDR1 is MNHEY and CDR2 is SMNVEV (reference sequence). This CDR3 has 15 amino acids. CDR3 in amino acids: CASSLSGPGNQPQHF. The CDR3 DNA is TGTGCCAGCTCCCTTTCTGGTCCGGGGAATCAGCCCCAGCATTTT.

The chain uses TRBV15 and TRBJ1-2; TRBD1 agrees at 8 bases. J gave up 8 bases and V 6 bases, and 8 bases lay outside the gene matches. The CDR3 consists of 13 residues. Germline loops: CDR1 LNHNV, CDR2 YYDKDF (reference sequence). The CDR3 sequence: CATSSRTGPGYTF. CDR3 in DNA: TGTGCCACCAGTTCGAGGACAGGGCCAGGCTACACCTTC.

V usage is TRBV28 and J usage is TRBJ2-6; TRBD2 matches 7 bases. Trimming took 3 bases from V and 2 from J; bases not matched to a gene: 1. Germline CDR1 and CDR2: MDHEN and SYDVKM. This CDR3 spans 15 amino acids. The CDR3 spells CASSLGGAGANVLTF. The CDR3 DNA sequence: TGTGCCAGCAGTTTGGGGGGGGCTGGGGCCAACGTCCTGACTTTC.

This clone has just a few counts. This chain joins TRBV25-1 and TRBJ2-1, with TRBD2 matching 7 bases. This CDR3 spans 16 amino acids. With V trimmed by 4 bases and J by 2 bases, 8 bases remained unmatched. Germline V gene sequence: CDR1 MGHDK, CDR2 SYGVNS. The CDR3 sequence: CASSVVGGGTYNEQFF. CDR3 coding DNA: TGTGCCAGCAGTGTAGTCGGCGGGGGAACCTACAATGAGCAGTTCTTC.

J is TRBJ1-5 and V is TRBV19; 9 bases are shared with TRBD1. The CDR3 runs 15 residues. Trimming cost V 7 bases and J 3 bases; bases outside gene matches: 7. From germline, CDR1 is LNHDA and CDR2 SQIVND (reference sequence). Here the CDR3 DNA reads TGTGCCAGTAAAACACAGGGGGCGCTCAATCAGCCCCAGCATTTT. It is translated as CASKTQGALNQPQHF.

This clone was recorded a few times. As DNA, the CDR3 is TGTGCCAGCAGGAGTGAGTCGGTTCTCGAGGGCACAGATACGCAGTATTTT. This gives the protein CASRSESVLEGTDTQYF. The chain combines TRBV2 with TRBJ2-3; unclear D gene. The V gene lost 6 bases and the J gene lost 1 base, with 20 bases spanning the gap. Germline V CDR1 and CDR2: SNHLY, FYNNEI. This CDR3 comprises 17 residues.

The chain uses TRBV19 and TRBJ1-5; D gene unclear. Per germline, CDR1 LNHDA and CDR2 SQIVND (reference sequence). V was clipped by 3 bases and J by 0 bases, with 9 bases between them. The CDR3 totals 15 residues. The CDR3 sequence: CASSITRYSNQPQHF. DNA of the CDR3: TGTGCCAGTAGTATTACCAGATATAGCAATCAGCCCCAGCATTTT.

This chain uses TRBV13 with TRBJ2-2; D is undetermined. Germline CDR1 and CDR2: PRHDT and FYEKMQ (reference sequence). The ends were cut back, 5 bases at V and 5 bases at J, with 6 bases in the middle. The CDR3 totals 12 residues. The CDR3 loop reads CASSITTGELFF. The CDR3 DNA sequence: TGTGCCAGCAGCATCACAACCGGGGAGCTGTTTTTT.

This clone showed up just a few times. This sequence joins TRBV6-1 and TRBJ2-1, with D possibly being TRBD1 (5 bases). Germline V gene sequence: CDR1 MNHNS, CDR2 SASEGT. Trimming shortened V by 7 bases and J by 8 bases, and 15 bases separated the two germline ends. This CDR3 region has 13 residues. The CDR3 here is CASKGQGLYEQFF. CDR3 nucleotides: TGTGCCAGCAAGGGGCAGGGCCTGTATGAGCAGTTCTTC.

The V call is TRBV10-3, the J call TRBJ1-5; no clear D. Between the trimmed V and J ends, which lost 4 bases and 1 base, there was a span of 8 bases. Germline values: CDR1 ENHRY, CDR2 SYGVKD. The CDR3 has 14 residues. As DNA, the CDR3 is TGTGCCATCAGTGTCTCGGGGAGCAATCAGCCCCAGCATTTT. Translation gives CAISVSGSNQPQHF.

This clone was seen only a few times. The chain has TRBV5-4 and TRBJ1-3; TRBD1 is a possible D gene (5 bases). Trimming pared 0 bases from V and 4 bases from J, leaving 8 bases between. The length of the CDR3 is 14 residues. CDR1 is SGHNT, CDR2 YYREEE, per germline (reference sequence). The CDR3 reads CASSLAGAGNTIYF. The CDR3 DNA reads TGTGCCAGCAGCTTGGCTGGGGCGGGAAACACCATATATTTT.

The chain is built from TRBV6-5 and TRBJ1-3, with 7 bases fitting TRBD1. Per germline, CDR1 MNHEY and CDR2 SVGAGI. The CDR3 consists of 14 residues. With 7 bases clipped from V and 7 bases from J, the junction kept 10 bases outside the gene matches. The CDR3 here is CASTDPTGRNTIYF. The CDR3 DNA reads as TGTGCCAGCACGGACCCGACAGGGAGGAACACCATATATTTT.

The chain couples TRBV5-6 to TRBJ2-7; TRBD1 aligns across 7 bases. The CDR3 runs 14 residues. V was clipped by 4 bases and J by 0 bases; unmatched bases: 4. The germline V gene encodes CDR1 SGHDT and CDR2 YYEEEE. The CDR3 sequence: CASSGTDYSYEQYF. The CDR3 bases are TGTGCCAGCAGCGGGACAGACTACTCCTACGAGCAGTACTTC.

The chain has TRBV29-1 and TRBJ2-3, with a tentative D call TRBD2 (6 bases). Looked up from germline, CDR1 is SQVTM and CDR2 is ANQGSEA. V was clipped by 4 bases and J by 4 bases, with 15 bases between them. The CDR3 sequence is 14 residues long. CDR3 bases: TGCAGCGTTGTACTCGGGTCGGGGGCAGATACGCAGTATTTT. The encoded protein is CSVVLGSGADTQYF.

This clone was recorded a few times. This chain uses TRBV19 with TRBJ1-5, with 8 positions matching TRBD1. The trim removed 7 bases at V and 4 bases at J, leaving 3 bases unmatched. CDR1 and CDR2 (germline): LNHDA, SQIVND (reference sequence). The CDR3 totals 13 residues. As DNA, the CDR3 is TGTGCCAGTATGCAGGGGGCAAATCAGCCCCAGCATTTT. Translating it yields CASMQGANQPQHF.

This sequence joins TRBV29-1 and TRBJ1-1, with 10 bases that match TRBD1. The CDR3 is 13 residues long. J lost 4 bases, V lost 7 bases, and 6 bases had no gene match. Germline V lookup: CDR1 SQVTM, CDR2 ANQGSEA. The CDR3 here is CSGTRDRGTEAFF. CDR3 in DNA: TGCAGCGGAACCCGGGACAGGGGCACTGAAGCTTTCTTT.

The chain joins TRBV7-2 to TRBJ2-2; 10 bases fit TRBD2. The CDR3 sequence is 16 residues long. V was pared by 3 bases and J by 4 bases, with 5 bases of the junction left unmatched. Germline V lookup: CDR1 SGHTA, CDR2 FQGNSA. The CDR3 spells CASSFLSGRVTGELFF. CDR3 coding DNA: TGTGCCAGCAGCTTCCTAAGCGGGAGGGTCACCGGGGAGCTGTTTTTT.

This chain joins TRBV5-6 and TRBJ2-1; 12 bases fit TRBD2. J was trimmed by 12 bases and V by 4 bases; bases with no gene match: 5. The length of the CDR3 is 13 residues. From germline, CDR1 is SGHDT and CDR2 YYEEEE. CDR3 protein: CASSRTSGIWQFF. The CDR3 coding sequence is TGTGCCAGCAGCAGGACTAGCGGGATATGGCAGTTCTTC. The full variable domain, with the rest looked up from reference TRBV5-6 and TRBJ2-1, is DAGVTQSPTHLIKTRGQQVTLRCSPKSGHDTVSWYQQALGQGPQFIFQYYEEEERQRGNFPDRFSGHQFPNYSSELNVNALLLGDSALYLCASSRTSGIWQFFGPGTRLTVL.

Here the CDR3 reads CAISAAGDGGYTF. For the CDR3, the DNA is TGTGCCATCAGTGCCGCCGGGGATGGCGGCTACACCTTC. J is TRBJ1-2 and V is TRBV10-3; D remains ambiguous. Trimming shortened V by 4 bases and J by 8 bases, and 14 bases separated the two germline ends. Germline CDR1 is ENHRY and CDR2 is SYGVKD. This CDR3 is built from 13 residues.

The J gene is TRBJ1-2, the V gene TRBV5-4; TRBD1 matches 7 bases. The CDR3 sequence is 15 residues long. Germline V gives CDR1 SGHNT, CDR2 YYREEE (reference sequence). J was trimmed by 8 bases and V by 1 base; bases with no gene match: 11. The CDR3 here is CASSLPDRVLDGYTF. The CDR3 region has the DNA TGTGCCAGCAGCTTGCCTGACAGGGTCTTGGACGGCTACACCTTC.

This rearrangement joins TRBV30 to TRBJ1-2, with unresolved D. Germline CDR1 reads GTSNPN; CDR2 reads SVGIG (reference sequence). Trimming stripped 0 bases from V and 0 bases from J, with 11 bases between. The CDR3 has 15 amino acids. The CDR3: CAWSVGARPNYGYTF. Here the CDR3 DNA reads TGTGCCTGGAGTGTAGGTGCCAGGCCTAACTATGGCTACACCTTC.